The source of this TCR beta chain is a study of T-cell memory formation after mild COVID-19. V lost 5 bases to trimming and J lost 0 bases, with 11 bases between them. CDR3 length: 14 amino acids. CDR1 and CDR2 from the germline V gene are DFQATT and SNEGSKA (reference sequence). This clonotype was counted a few times. A single record per CDR3 protein comes from TCRdb applying MiXCR to the 5' RACE reads. The table includes some 250,000 distinct CDR3 sequences, over 8.5% detected once. The specimen was PBMCs or a T cell subset sorted from them (not recorded which). This chain connects TRBV20-1 to TRBJ2-1; D is possibly TRBD2 (7 bases). The TCR originated in a man aged 18 to 30 who had mild COVID-19 (a few samples of this study predate the infection). Cell type and time point are not known. The DNA for the CDR3 is TGCAGTGCTTCGCGGGGGCCCTCCTACAATGAGCAGTTCTTC. It translates to CSASRGPSYNEQFF.